One sample yielded the 30 T cell receptor beta chains listed below, sequenced in a study of chemoradiotherapy in HPV16-positive cancers (dated by TCRdb to 2022 to 2024). The library was made by the immunoSEQ multiplex PCR assay. The clones in this table, taken by TCRdb from immuneACCESS, are in-frame only. Not every clone is retained; where verified, under half of the shortfall comes from an unresolved V gene, and the cause of the rest is unknown. The sample table holds some 4,500 clones, of which around 80% were seen once. Approximately 5.1% of the sample lies in the top ten. Sequencing used tumor tissue, obtained from a patient who underwent chemoradiotherapy. These receptors all stem from a human donor with HPV-associated anogenital cancer.

The chain has TRBV5-1 and TRBJ1-2; D perhaps matches TRBD1 (6 bases). Germline CDR1 reads SGHRS; CDR2 reads YFSETQ. V was cut by 0 bases and J by 1 base, with 10 bases left in between. This CDR3 is 15 amino acids long. CDR3 protein: CASSLGGQVNYGYTF. The CDR3 bases are TGCGCCAGCAGCTTGGGGGGGCAGGTTAACTATGGCTACACCTTC.

The gene calls are TRBV7-9 and TRBJ1-1; D remains unclear. CDR3 length: 13 residues. Germline values: CDR1 SEHNR, CDR2 FQNEAQ (reference sequence). The ends were cut back, 2 bases at V and 1 base at J, with 5 bases in the middle. This CDR3 reads CASSLTQNTEAFF. CDR3 coding DNA: TGTGCCAGCAGCTTAACCCAGAACACTGAAGCTTTCTTT.

This clone was counted between two and nine times. The genes are TRBV28 and TRBJ1-1, with 7 nucleotides matching TRBD1. Losses at the gene ends were 1 base for V and 1 base for J; bases not matched to a gene: 9. The length of the CDR3 is 17 residues. Germline CDR1 is MDHEN and CDR2 is SYDVKM. Written as DNA, the CDR3 is TGTGCCAGCAGTTTATTCTTGTTGGGACAGACGAACACTGAAGCTTTCTTT. This gives the protein CASSLFLLGQTNTEAFF.

The chain combines TRBV25-1 with TRBJ2-1, with 8 nucleotides matching TRBD2. Germline-derived CDR1 and CDR2 are MGHDK and SYGVNS. The CDR3 is made up of 14 amino acids. V gave up 8 bases and J gave up 4 bases; unmatched junction bases: 7. CDR3 in DNA: TGTGCCAGCGGCACTAGCGGACATTACAATGAGCAGTTCTTC. It codes for CASGTSGHYNEQFF.

The chain couples TRBV29-1 to TRBJ2-7, with 8 bases matching TRBD1. Germline CDR1 reads SQVTM; CDR2 reads ANQGSEA. The trim removed 5 bases at V and 0 bases at J, leaving 3 bases unmatched. The CDR3 is made up of 13 amino acids. The CDR3 region is CSVRGQGSYEQYF. The CDR3 DNA follows: TGCAGCGTTCGTGGACAGGGCTCCTACGAGCAGTACTTC.

The chain employs TRBV7-9 and TRBJ2-7, with no clear D. The V gene lost 4 bases and the J gene lost 3 bases, with 16 bases spanning the gap. CDR1 is SEHNR, CDR2 FQNEAQ, per germline (reference sequence). This CDR3 has 15 amino acids. The DNA for the CDR3 is TGTGCCAGCAGCTCCTCCCCCGAGAGCTACTACGAGCAGTACTTC. Its translation: CASSSSPESYYEQYF.

The V gene is TRBV6-6, the J gene TRBJ1-4; 7 bases align to TRBD1. V lost 4 bases and J lost 3; bases outside the gene matches: 2. Germline assignment: CDR1 MNHNY and CDR2 SVGAGI (reference sequence). The CDR3 extends over 14 amino acids. The CDR3 is CASSFQGANEKLFF. Written as DNA, the CDR3 is TGTGCCAGCAGTTTTCAGGGGGCTAATGAAAAACTGTTTTTT.

This chain uses TRBV5-1 with TRBJ2-5, with 8 bases aligning to TRBD2. This CDR3 has 16 amino acids. Germline lookup yields CDR1 SGHRS and CDR2 YFSETQ. Trimming removed 1 base from V and 1 base from J; junction bases left unmatched: 6. In DNA form, the CDR3 reads TGCGCCAGCAGCTTGATGGCGGGGGGCCTCCAAGAGACCCAGTACTTC. Translated, it gives CASSLMAGGLQETQYF.

This clone was observed a handful of times. This chain links TRBV28 with TRBJ1-1; D remains unclear. Germline lookup yields CDR1 MDHEN and CDR2 SYDVKM. The V gene lost 8 bases and the J gene lost 3 bases, with 10 bases spanning the gap. This CDR3 has 12 amino acids. CDR3 sequence reads: CASSTFDTEAFF. As DNA, the CDR3 is TGTGCCAGCTCTACCTTCGACACTGAAGCTTTCTTT.

The rearrangement links TRBV11-1 to TRBJ2-3; the D gene is possibly TRBD2 (5 bases). Trimming shortened V by 3 bases and J by 1 base, and 8 bases separated the two germline ends. Germline CDR1 SGHAT, CDR2 FQDESV (reference sequence). The CDR3 runs to 14 residues. CDR3 amino acids: CASSLTEGTDTQYF. The CDR3 DNA reads TGTGCCAGCAGCTTGACGGAGGGCACAGATACGCAGTATTTT.

This sequence joins TRBV7-2 and TRBJ2-2; 10 bases map to TRBD2. The CDR3 loop spans 18 amino acids. CDR1 is SGHTA and CDR2 is FQGNSA in the germline V gene. The V and J ends lost 2 bases and 6 bases, in that order; junction bases with no gene match: 12. The CDR3 loop reads CASSLKSPSGRAPGELFF. The CDR3, as DNA: TGTGCCAGCAGCTTAAAGTCGCCAAGCGGGAGGGCCCCCGGGGAGCTGTTTTTT.

The CDR3 DNA is TGTGCCAGCTCACGAAGGACAGGGGGTACAGATACGCAGTATTTT. Encoded protein: CASSRRTGGTDTQYF. The chain links TRBV18 to TRBJ2-3; 10 bases are shared with TRBD1. Germline V gene lookup returns CDR1 KGHSH and CDR2 LQKENI. This CDR3 has 15 amino acids. V lost 4 bases to trimming and J lost 3 bases; unmatched junction nucleotides: 4.

V gene TRBV10-3 combines with J gene TRBJ1-6, with D tentatively TRBD1 (6 bases). From germline, CDR1 is ENHRY and CDR2 SYGVKD. Trimming removed 2 bases at V and 8 bases at J, with 16 bases between. CDR3 length: 16 amino acids. The CDR3 region is CAISEQGPQVYSPLHF. CDR3 DNA sequence: TGTGCCATCAGTGAGCAGGGGCCCCAGGTTTATTCACCCCTCCACTTT.

V is TRBV5-1 and J is TRBJ1-1; a weak D match, TRBD1 (5 bases). There are 14 residues in the CDR3. Germline values: CDR1 SGHRS, CDR2 YFSETQ. V was clipped by 0 bases and J by 1 base, with 7 bases between them. The chain's CDR3 is CASSLVQGNTEAFF. CDR3 in DNA: TGCGCCAGCAGCTTGGTCCAGGGGAACACTGAAGCTTTCTTT.

V and J are TRBV5-1 and TRBJ1-3; tentatively, D is TRBD1 (6 bases). Germline CDR1 is SGHRS and CDR2 is YFSETQ. V was cut by 4 bases and J by 2 bases, with 10 bases left in between. This CDR3 has 14 residues. The CDR3 here is CASSPYRAGNTIYF. Here the CDR3 DNA reads TGCGCCAGCAGCCCATACAGGGCTGGAAACACCATATATTTT.

The count of this clone is one. The rearrangement uses TRBV18 and TRBJ2-2, with TRBD1 matching 7 bases. Germline V gene lookup returns CDR1 KGHSH and CDR2 LQKENI. Unmatched junction bases numbered 4, after V lost 6 bases and J lost 6 bases. The length of the CDR3 is 13 residues. CDR3 in DNA: TGTGCCAGCTCCCTTCAGGGGGCCGGGGAGCTGTTTTTT. Translation gives CASSLQGAGELFF.

The rearrangement uses TRBV30 and TRBJ2-7; perhaps TRBD1 as D (5 bases). CDR3 length: 12 residues. V was clipped by 1 base and J by 5 bases, with 9 bases between them. Germline lookup yields CDR1 GTSNPN and CDR2 SVGIG (reference sequence). The CDR3 coding sequence is TGTGCCTGGAGTGAGGGGAACCACGAGCAGTACTTC. Translating it yields CAWSEGNHEQYF.

J is TRBJ2-1 and V is TRBV19; 7 bases match TRBD2. After removal of 6 bases from V and 0 bases from J, the junction contained 5 bases not matched to a gene. Per the germline V gene, CDR1 is LNHDA and CDR2 is SQIVND (reference sequence). This CDR3 contains 15 residues. As DNA, the CDR3 is TGTGCCAGTAGGACTAGCAGCAGCTCCTACAATGAGCAGTTCTTC. Translation: CASRTSSSSYNEQFF.

The chain employs TRBV7-2 and TRBJ1-3; TRBD1 agrees at 7 bases. The CDR3 runs to 15 residues. CDR1 SGHTA and CDR2 FQGNSA come from the germline V gene. Trimming cost V 6 bases and J 8 bases; bases outside gene matches: 13. The CDR3 sequence is CASSSTTGTAYTIYF. The CDR3 nucleotides read TGTGCCAGCAGTTCGACTACCGGGACAGCTTACACCATATATTTT.

In its sample, this clone was seen once. The chain is built from TRBV19 and TRBJ2-7, with 9 bases lining up with TRBD1. V gave up 10 bases and J gave up 0 bases; unmatched junction bases: 13. This CDR3 is 16 amino acids long. Germline loops: CDR1 LNHDA, CDR2 SQIVND (reference sequence). CDR3 DNA sequence: TGTGCCATAAATTCAGACCGGGACAGGGACTCCTACGAGCAGTACTTC. This sequence encodes CAINSDRDRDSYEQYF.

As concerns this clone: At one end, the junction sequence differs from germline, possibly due to a read error. The rearrangement joins TRBV5-4 to TRBJ2-1, with D hard to call. The CDR3 totals 11 residues. Germline V lookup: CDR1 SGHNT, CDR2 YYREEE (reference sequence). CDR3 protein: CASSLDTERFF. The CDR3 nucleotides read TGTGCCAGCAGCTTGGATACTGAGCGGTTCTTC.

This chain joins TRBV5-1 and TRBJ2-2; D is unclear. Germline CDR1 and CDR2: SGHRS and YFSETQ. There are 14 residues in the CDR3. V gave up 0 bases and J gave up 3 bases, with 6 bases separating them. The CDR3 DNA follows: TGCGCCAGCAGCTTGGGTCAAGACACCGGGGAGCTGTTTTTT. It yields the protein CASSLGQDTGELFF. The whole variable domain, filled in from reference TRBV5-1 and TRBJ2-2, reads KAGVTQTPRYLIKTRGQQVTLSCSPISGHRSVSWYQQTPGQGLQFLFEYFSETQRNKGNFPGRFSGRQFSNSRSEMNVSTLELGDSALYLCASSLGQDTGELFFGEGSRLTVL.

CDR3: CASSHFSFGTLNEQFF. The CDR3 region has the DNA TGCGCCAGCAGCCATTTTTCGTTCGGGACCCTAAATGAGCAGTTCTTC. The V call is TRBV4-3, the J call TRBJ2-1, with D possibly being TRBD1 or TRBD2 (5 bases each). Trimming stripped 3 bases from V and 7 bases from J, with 19 bases between. This CDR3 contains 16 residues. Germline loops: CDR1 LGHNA, CDR2 YSLEER.

The chain employs TRBV9 and TRBJ2-7; perhaps TRBD2 as D (7 bases). The germline CDR1 and CDR2 sequences are SGDLS and YYNGEE. Trimming shortened V by 0 bases and J by 2 bases, and 12 bases separated the two germline ends. The CDR3 loop spans 15 amino acids. In nucleotides, the CDR3 is TGTGCCAGCAGCGTAGGAGGGGGAGGGGCCTACGAGCAGTACTTC. It codes for CASSVGGGGAYEQYF.

The chain is built from TRBV27 and TRBJ2-3; 9 bases are shared with TRBD2. The CDR3 totals 16 residues. After removal of 2 bases from V and 3 bases from J, the junction contained 6 bases not matched to a gene. Germline loops: CDR1 MNHEY, CDR2 SMNVEV (reference sequence). CDR3 DNA: TGTGCCAGCAGTTTAAACGGCGGGGGGGCAACAGATACGCAGTATTTT. Translating gives CASSLNGGGATDTQYF.

The chain combines TRBV5-1 with TRBJ1-1; D gene uncertain. Trimming cost V 7 bases and J 0 bases, with 7 bases left between them. The CDR3 is 12 amino acids. Germline values: CDR1 SGHRS, CDR2 YFSETQ. In nucleotides, the CDR3 is TGCGCCAGCTCCTATCTGAACACTGAAGCTTTCTTT. Translated, it gives CASSYLNTEAFF.

This clone was detected once. J is TRBJ1-1 and V is TRBV30; the D is unclear. Trimming cost V 0 bases and J 7 bases, with 12 bases left between them. This CDR3 is built from 13 residues. The germline V gene encodes CDR1 GTSNPN and CDR2 SVGIG (reference sequence). CDR3 sequence (DNA): TGTGCCTGGAGTGTACGAGACACCGATGAAGCTTTCTTT. Protein sequence: CAWSVRDTDEAFF.

V and J are TRBV19 and TRBJ2-7; TRBD2 matches 9 bases. Looked up from germline, CDR1 is LNHDA and CDR2 is SQIVND (reference sequence). The CDR3 covers 15 residues. V was clipped by 3 bases and J by 1 base; unmatched bases: 4. CDR3 protein: CASSIFSGGSYEQYF. The CDR3 DNA reads TGTGCCAGTAGTATTTTTAGCGGGGGATCCTACGAGCAGTACTTC.

Notes on this clone: Relative to the germline gene, one junction end is altered; a read error may explain this. The chain joins TRBV30 to TRBJ2-7; the D gene could be TRBD1 or TRBD2 (5 bases each). This CDR3 has 13 residues. Germline V lookup: CDR1 GTSNPN, CDR2 SVGIG (reference sequence). The CDR3 DNA reads as TGTGCCCTCAGTGTAGCCGGGACCTACGGGCAGTACTTC. This encodes CALSVAGTYGQYF.

The chain is built from TRBV27 and TRBJ1-2, with 7 bases aligning to TRBD1. J gave up 8 bases and V 4 bases, and 13 bases lay outside the gene matches. The CDR3 runs 15 residues. Germline lookup yields CDR1 MNHEY and CDR2 SMNVEV (reference sequence). The CDR3 region has the DNA TGTGCCAGCAGTTCCGCGACAGGGAGAGGTGGGGGCTACACCTTC. This gives the protein CASSSATGRGGGYTF.